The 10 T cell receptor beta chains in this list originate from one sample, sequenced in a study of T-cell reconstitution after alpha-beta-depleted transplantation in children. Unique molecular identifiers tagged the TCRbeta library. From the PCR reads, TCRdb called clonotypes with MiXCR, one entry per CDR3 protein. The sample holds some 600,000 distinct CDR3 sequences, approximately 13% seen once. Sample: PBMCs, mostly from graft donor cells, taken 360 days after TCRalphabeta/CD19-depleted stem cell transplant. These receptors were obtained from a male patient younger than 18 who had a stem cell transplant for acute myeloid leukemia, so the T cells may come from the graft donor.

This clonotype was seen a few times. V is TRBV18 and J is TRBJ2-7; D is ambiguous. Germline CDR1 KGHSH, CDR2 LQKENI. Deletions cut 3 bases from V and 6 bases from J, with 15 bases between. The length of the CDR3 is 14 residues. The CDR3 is CASSPPLLESEQYF. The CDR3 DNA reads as TGTGCCAGCTCACCCCCCCTGCTAGAAAGCGAGCAGTACTTC.

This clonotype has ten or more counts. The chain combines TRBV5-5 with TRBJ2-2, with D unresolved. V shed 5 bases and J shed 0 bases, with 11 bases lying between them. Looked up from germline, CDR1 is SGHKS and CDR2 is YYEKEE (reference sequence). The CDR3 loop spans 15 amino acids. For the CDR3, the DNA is TGTGCCAGCAGGGGTACAGTGGCGAACACCGGGGAGCTGTTTTTT. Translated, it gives CASRGTVANTGELFF.

CDR3 in DNA: TGTGCCAGCAGCCCCAAGGGGACTACGTTAACCAACAATGAGCAGTTCTTC. Protein product: CASSPKGTTLTNNEQFF. The chain has TRBV7-2 and TRBJ2-1; 7 bases agree with TRBD2. Germline V gene sequence: CDR1 SGHTA, CDR2 FQGNSA. V was pared by 5 bases and J by 5 bases, with 15 bases of the junction left unmatched. CDR3 length: 17 residues.

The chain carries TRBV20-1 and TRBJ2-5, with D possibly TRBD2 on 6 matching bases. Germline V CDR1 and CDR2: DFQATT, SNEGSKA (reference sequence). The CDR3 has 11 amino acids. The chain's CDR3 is CSAGLQETQYF. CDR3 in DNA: TGCAGCGCGGGGCTTCAAGAGACCCAGTACTTC.

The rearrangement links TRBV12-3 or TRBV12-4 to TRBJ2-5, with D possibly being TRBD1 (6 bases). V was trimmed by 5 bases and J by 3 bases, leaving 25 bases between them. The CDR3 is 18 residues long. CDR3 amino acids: CASSTSGTRTPGKETQYF. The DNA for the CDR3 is TGTGCCAGCAGTACCTCCGGGACAAGGACCCCGGGGAAAGAGACCCAGTACTTC.

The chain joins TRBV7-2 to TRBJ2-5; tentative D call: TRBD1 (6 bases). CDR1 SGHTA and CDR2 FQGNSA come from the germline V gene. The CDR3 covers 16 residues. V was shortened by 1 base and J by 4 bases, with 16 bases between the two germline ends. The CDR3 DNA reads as TGTGCCAGCAGCTTAGGGCTCAGGGGCGCAGGAGAGACCCAGTACTTC. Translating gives CASSLGLRGAGETQYF. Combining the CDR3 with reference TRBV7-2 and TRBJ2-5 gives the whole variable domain GAGVSQSPSNKVTEKGKDVELRCDPISGHTALYWYRQSLGQGLEFLIYFQGNSAPDKSGLPSDRFSAERTGGSVSTLTIQRTQQEDSAVYLCASSLGLRGAGETQYFGPGTRLLVL.

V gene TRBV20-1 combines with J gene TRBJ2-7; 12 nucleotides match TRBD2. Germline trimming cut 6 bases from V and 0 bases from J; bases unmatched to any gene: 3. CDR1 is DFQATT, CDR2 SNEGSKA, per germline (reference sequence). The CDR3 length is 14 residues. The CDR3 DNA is TGCAGTGCGGGACTAGCGGGCAACTCCTACGAGCAGTACTTC. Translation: CSAGLAGNSYEQYF.

The DNA for the CDR3 is TGTGCCAGCAAATTTGGGGACTTCAGACTCCAAGAGACCCAGTACTTC. Amino acids: CASKFGDFRLQETQYF. V gene TRBV28 combines with J gene TRBJ2-5; a possible D gene is TRBD2 (6 bases). The CDR3 sequence is 16 residues long. Germline-derived CDR1 and CDR2 are MDHEN and SYDVKM. V shed 7 bases and J shed 1 base, with 19 bases lying between them.

The CDR3 here is CGTGTAAAGANVLTF. CDR3 in DNA: TGTGGAACCGGGACAGCCGCGGCTGGGGCCAACGTCCTGACTTTC. The chain employs TRBV6-2 or TRBV6-3 and TRBJ2-6; 7 nucleotides agree with TRBD1. This CDR3 comprises 15 residues. In germline, CDR1 is MNHEY, CDR2 SVGEGT.

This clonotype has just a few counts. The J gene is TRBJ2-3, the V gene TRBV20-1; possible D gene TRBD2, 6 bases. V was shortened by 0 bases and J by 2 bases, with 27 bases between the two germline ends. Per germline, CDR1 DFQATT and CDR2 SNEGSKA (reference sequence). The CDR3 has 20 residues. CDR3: CSARDLVIRHGRSNTDTQYF. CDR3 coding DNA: TGCAGTGCTAGAGATTTGGTGATCAGACACGGGAGATCTAACACAGATACGCAGTATTTT.